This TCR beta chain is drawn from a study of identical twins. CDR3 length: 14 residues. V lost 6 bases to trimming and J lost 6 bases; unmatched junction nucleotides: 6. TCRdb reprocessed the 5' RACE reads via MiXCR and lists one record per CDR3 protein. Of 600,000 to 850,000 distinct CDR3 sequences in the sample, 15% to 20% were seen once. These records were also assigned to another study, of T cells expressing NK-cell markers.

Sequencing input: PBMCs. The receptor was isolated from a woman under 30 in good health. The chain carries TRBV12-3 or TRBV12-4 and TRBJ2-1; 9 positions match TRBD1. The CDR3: CASSLTGGFNEQFF. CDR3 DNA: TGTGCCAGCAGCCTTACAGGGGGCTTCAATGAGCAGTTCTTC.